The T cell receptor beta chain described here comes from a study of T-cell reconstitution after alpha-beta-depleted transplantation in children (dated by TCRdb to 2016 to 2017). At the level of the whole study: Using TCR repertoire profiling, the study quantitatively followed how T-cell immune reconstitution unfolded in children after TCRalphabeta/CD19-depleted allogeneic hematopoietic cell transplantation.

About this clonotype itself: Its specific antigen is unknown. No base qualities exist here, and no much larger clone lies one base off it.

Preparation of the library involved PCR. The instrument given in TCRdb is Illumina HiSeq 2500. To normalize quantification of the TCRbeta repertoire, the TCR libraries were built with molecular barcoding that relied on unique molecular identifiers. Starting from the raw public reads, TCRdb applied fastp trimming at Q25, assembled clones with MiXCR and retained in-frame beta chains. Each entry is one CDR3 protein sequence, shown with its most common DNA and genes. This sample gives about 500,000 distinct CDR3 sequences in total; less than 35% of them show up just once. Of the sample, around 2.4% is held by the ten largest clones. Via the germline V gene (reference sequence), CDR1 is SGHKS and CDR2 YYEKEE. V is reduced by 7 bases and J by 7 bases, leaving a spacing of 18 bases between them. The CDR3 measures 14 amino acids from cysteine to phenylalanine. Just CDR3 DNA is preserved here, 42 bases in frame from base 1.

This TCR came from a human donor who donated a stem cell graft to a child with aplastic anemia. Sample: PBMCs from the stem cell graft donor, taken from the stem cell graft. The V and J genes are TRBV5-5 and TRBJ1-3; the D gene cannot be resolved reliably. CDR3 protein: CASGTGGSANTIYF. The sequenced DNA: TGTGCCAGCGGTACTGGAGGTTCGGCGAACACCATATATTTT.